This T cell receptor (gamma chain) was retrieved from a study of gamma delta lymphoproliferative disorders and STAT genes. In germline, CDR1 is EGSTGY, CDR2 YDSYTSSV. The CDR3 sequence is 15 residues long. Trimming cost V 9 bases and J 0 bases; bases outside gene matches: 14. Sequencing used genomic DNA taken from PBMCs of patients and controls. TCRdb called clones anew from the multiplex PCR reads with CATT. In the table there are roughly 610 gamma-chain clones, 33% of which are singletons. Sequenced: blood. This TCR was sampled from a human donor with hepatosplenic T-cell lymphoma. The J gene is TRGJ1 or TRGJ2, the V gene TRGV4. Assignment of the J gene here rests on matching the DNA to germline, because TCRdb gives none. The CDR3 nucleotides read TGTGCCACCCAGCAGCCATTATCGAATTATTATAAGAAACTCTTT. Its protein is CATQQPLSNYYKKLF.